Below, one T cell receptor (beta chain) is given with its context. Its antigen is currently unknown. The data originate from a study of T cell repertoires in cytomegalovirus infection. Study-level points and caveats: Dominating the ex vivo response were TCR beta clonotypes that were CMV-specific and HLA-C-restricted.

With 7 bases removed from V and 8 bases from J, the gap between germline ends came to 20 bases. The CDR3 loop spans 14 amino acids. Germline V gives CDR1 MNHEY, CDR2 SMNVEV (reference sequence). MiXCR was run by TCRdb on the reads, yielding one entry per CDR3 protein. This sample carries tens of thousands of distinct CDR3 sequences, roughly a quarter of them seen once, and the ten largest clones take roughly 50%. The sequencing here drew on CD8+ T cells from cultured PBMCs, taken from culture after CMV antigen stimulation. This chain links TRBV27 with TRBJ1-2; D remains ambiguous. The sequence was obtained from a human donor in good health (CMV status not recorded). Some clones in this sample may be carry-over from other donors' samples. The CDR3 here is CASNFSSLSRGYTF. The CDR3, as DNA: TGTGCCAGCAATTTTAGTTCTCTGAGTCGGGGCTACACCTTC.